This TCR beta chain was sequenced during a study of T-cell memory formation after mild COVID-19. TCRdb re-analysed the 5' RACE reads in MiXCR, keeping a single row per CDR3 protein. The table has roughly 510,000 distinct CDR3 sequences, approximately 15% seen once; the top ten hold 8.1%. The V gene lost 2 bases and the J gene lost 5 bases, with 6 bases spanning the gap. Germline lookup yields CDR1 MNHEY and CDR2 SVGAGI. The length of the CDR3 is 12 residues. What was sequenced was PBMCs or a T cell subset sorted from them (not recorded which). The gene calls are TRBV6-5 and TRBJ2-5; D unresolved. This clonotype was obtained from an adult woman who had mild COVID-19 (a few samples of this study predate the infection). Cell type and time point are not known. The CDR3 spells CASSYPPETQYF. CDR3 bases: TGTGCCAGCAGTTACCCCCCGGAGACCCAGTACTTC.